Presented here are 14 T cell receptor beta chains from one specimen sequenced in a study of neoadjuvant anti-PD-1 for oral cavity cancer. Profiled with immunoSEQ multiplex PCR; TCRdb holds only in-frame clones, not every one. This table holds approximately 13,000 clones, about three fifths found once. This sample comprised PBMCs, obtained before nivolumab (anti-PD-1) treatment. All receptors derive from a person between 40 and 80 years old with oral cavity squamous cell carcinoma.

The chain links TRBV6-5 to TRBJ2-1; 9 bases align to TRBD2. CDR1 is MNHEY, CDR2 SVGAGI, per germline. The trim removed 2 bases at V and 7 bases at J, leaving 6 bases unmatched. The CDR3 extends over 15 amino acids. The CDR3 is CASSYGAGGLNEQFF. As DNA, the CDR3 is TGTGCCAGCAGTTACGGGGCGGGAGGGCTTAATGAGCAGTTCTTC.

The CDR3 DNA is TGCGCCAGCAGCTTGGGGGACAGGAACACTGAAGCTTTCTTT. Amino acid sequence: CASSLGDRNTEAFF. The chain links TRBV5-1 to TRBJ1-1; 7 bases agree with TRBD1. The trim removed 0 bases at V and 1 base at J, leaving 0 bases unmatched. The CDR3 length is 14 residues. CDR1 is SGHRS, CDR2 YFSETQ, per germline.

The chain is built from TRBV6-4 and TRBJ1-6; unclear D gene. The CDR3 is 14 residues long. V lost 6 bases and J lost 10, with 16 bases in between. CDR1 is MRHNA, CDR2 SNTAGT, per germline. CDR3 in DNA: TGTGCCAGCAGCCGGGGAGGGTCCCGATCACCCCTCCACTTT. It specifies CASSRGGSRSPLHF.

The chain carries TRBV6-5 and TRBJ1-1; the D gene is possibly TRBD1 (5 bases). From germline, CDR1 is MNHEY and CDR2 SVGAGI. The CDR3 is made up of 13 amino acids. V was shortened by 0 bases and J by 10 bases, with 12 bases between the two germline ends. The CDR3 nucleotides read TGTGCCAGCAGTTACTCGACGCAGGGTATAGCTTTCTTT. Its translation: CASSYSTQGIAFF.

This chain uses TRBV4-1 with TRBJ2-2, with 11 positions matching TRBD2. The germline gives CDR1 MGHRA, CDR2 YSYEKL. V dropped 0 bases and J dropped 7; count of bases not matched to a gene: 7. The CDR3 consists of 17 residues. DNA for the CDR3: TGCGCCAGCAGCCAAGAGATGACTAGCGGGGTTTTCGGGGAGCTGTTTTTT. This translates into CASSQEMTSGVFGELFF.

This clone was detected only a few times. J is TRBJ1-2 and V is TRBV5-1; 8 nucleotides line up with TRBD1. Germline assignment: CDR1 SGHRS and CDR2 YFSETQ. CDR3 length: 15 amino acids. The V segment lost 0 bases and the J segment 0 bases; nucleotides outside the gene matches: 1. CDR3 amino acids: CASSLGTGPNYGYTF. CDR3 nucleotide sequence: TGCGCCAGCAGCTTGGGGACAGGGCCTAACTATGGCTACACCTTC.

This clone has a single count. The chain is built from TRBV6-5 and TRBJ2-1; TRBD1 matches 9 bases. Per the germline V gene, CDR1 is MNHEY and CDR2 is SVGAGI. The CDR3 is made up of 15 amino acids. Trimming at V came to 5 bases and at J to 7 bases, leaving 9 bases not matched to a gene. CDR3: CASSPTGGPQNEQFF. The DNA for the CDR3 is TGTGCCAGCAGTCCCACAGGGGGCCCTCAAAATGAGCAGTTCTTC.

In DNA form, the CDR3 reads TGTGCCAGCAGCCCAACACGGGTAATCTCCTACGAGCAGTACTTC. It specifies CASSPTRVISYEQYF. The rearrangement joins TRBV7-8 to TRBJ2-7; D ambiguous. Germline V lookup: CDR1 SGHVS, CDR2 FQNEAQ. With 5 bases removed from V and 0 bases from J, the gap between germline ends came to 14 bases. The CDR3 loop spans 15 amino acids.

This clone was detected only a few times. The rearrangement joins TRBV4-1 to TRBJ1-6; D is unclear. The CDR3 runs to 13 residues. Germline CDR1 MGHRA, CDR2 YSYEKL. Trimming removed 3 bases from V and 10 bases from J, with 10 bases in between. The CDR3 sequence is CASSHPNSSPLHF. In DNA form, the CDR3 reads TGCGCCAGCAGCCACCCGAACTCATCACCCCTCCACTTT.

For this clone: The junction departs from the called germline gene at one end, perhaps through a read error. This sequence joins TRBV5-1 and TRBJ2-7, with 14 bases fitting TRBD2. In germline, CDR1 is SGHRS, CDR2 YFSETQ. The CDR3 runs 17 residues. The CDR3: CASSSSGTSGGSHEQYF. In DNA, the CDR3 is TGCGCCAGCAGCTCCTCCGGGACTAGCGGGGGCTCCCACGAGCAGTACTTC.

Concerning this clone itself: The germline gene is not matched at one end of the junction; a read error may be the cause. The V gene is TRBV10-2, the J gene TRBJ1-5; tentatively, D is TRBD1 (5 bases). CDR1 and CDR2 from the germline V gene are WSHSY and SAAADI. The length of the CDR3 is 15 residues. CDR3 DNA: TGCGCCAGCACTGAGGACATCGGTCCCAGCCAGCCCCAGCATTTT. Its protein product is CASTEDIGPSQPQHF.

This clone was seen more than once but under ten times. V is TRBV13 and J is TRBJ1-6; unclear D gene. The V gene lost 0 bases and the J gene lost 0 bases, with 12 bases spanning the gap. There are 18 residues in the CDR3. Germline loops: CDR1 PRHDT, CDR2 FYEKMQ (reference sequence). In DNA, the CDR3 is TGTGCCAGCAGCTTAGGCCTTTCACCAAGCTCCTATAATTCACCCCTCCACTTT. It encodes CASSLGLSPSSYNSPLHF. The entire variable domain, with the rest obtained from reference TRBV13 and TRBJ1-6, is as follows: AAGVIQSPRHLIKEKRETATLKCYPIPRHDTVYWYQQGPGQDPQFLISFYEKMQSDKGSIPDRFSAQQFSDYHSELNMSSLELGDSALYFCASSLGLSPSSYNSPLHFGNGTRLTVT.

J is TRBJ1-1 and V is TRBV6-1; the D gene is possibly TRBD1 (5 bases). CDR3 size: 14 residues. The V gene lost 4 bases and the J gene lost 0 bases, with 9 bases spanning the gap. Germline V gene lookup returns CDR1 MNHNS and CDR2 SASEGT. CDR3 region: CASSAGVMNTEAFF. The DNA of the CDR3 is TGTGCCAGCAGTGCGGGGGTCATGAACACTGAAGCTTTCTTT.

The chain carries TRBV18 and TRBJ1-1, with D possibly matching TRBD1 (5 bases). CDR1 and CDR2 from the germline V gene are KGHSH and LQKENI. Trimming removed 1 base from V and 3 bases from J, with 15 bases in between. The CDR3 runs to 16 residues. CDR3 in amino acids: CASSPLPGRSDTEAFF. CDR3 coding DNA: TGTGCCAGCTCACCACTTCCAGGGAGGAGTGACACTGAAGCTTTCTTT. Filled out from reference TRBV18 and TRBJ1-1, the complete variable domain reads NAGVMQNPRHLVRRRGQEARLRCSPMKGHSHVYWYRQLPEEGLKFMVYLQKENIIDESGMPKERFSAEFPKEGPSILRIQQVVRGDSAAYFCASSPLPGRSDTEAFFGQGTRLTVV.